The present T cell receptor beta chain was sequenced within a study of T cell responses to AZD1222 COVID-19 vaccine. Overall study results and limits: Researchers took repertoire samples only after the peak T cell response had come. Elevations in Spike-specific TCR breadth and depth followed administration of two AZD1222 doses. Baseline antibody screening turned up just a handful of seropositive AZD1222 recipients.

Germline CDR1 is SGDLS and CDR2 is YYNGEE. V gave up 3 bases and J gave up 5 bases; unmatched junction bases: 11. The CDR3 has 16 amino acids. Concerning this clone: What it recognizes is unknown.

Some clones are missing from TCRdb's copy, which holds only in-frame ones; the method was immunoSEQ multiplex PCR. Altogether roughly 120,000 clones are present, around 89% being singletons, with the ten largest covering approximately 6.5%. Specimen: peripheral blood, collected 28 days after the second AZD1222 dose. The receptor was isolated from an adult who received the AZD1222 COVID-19 vaccine. V is TRBV9 and J is TRBJ2-3; TRBD2 agrees at 8 bases. The CDR3 here is CASSGAIGGAGDTQYF. CDR3 DNA sequence: TGTGCCAGCAGCGGAGCTATCGGGGGGGCCGGAGATACGCAGTATTTT.